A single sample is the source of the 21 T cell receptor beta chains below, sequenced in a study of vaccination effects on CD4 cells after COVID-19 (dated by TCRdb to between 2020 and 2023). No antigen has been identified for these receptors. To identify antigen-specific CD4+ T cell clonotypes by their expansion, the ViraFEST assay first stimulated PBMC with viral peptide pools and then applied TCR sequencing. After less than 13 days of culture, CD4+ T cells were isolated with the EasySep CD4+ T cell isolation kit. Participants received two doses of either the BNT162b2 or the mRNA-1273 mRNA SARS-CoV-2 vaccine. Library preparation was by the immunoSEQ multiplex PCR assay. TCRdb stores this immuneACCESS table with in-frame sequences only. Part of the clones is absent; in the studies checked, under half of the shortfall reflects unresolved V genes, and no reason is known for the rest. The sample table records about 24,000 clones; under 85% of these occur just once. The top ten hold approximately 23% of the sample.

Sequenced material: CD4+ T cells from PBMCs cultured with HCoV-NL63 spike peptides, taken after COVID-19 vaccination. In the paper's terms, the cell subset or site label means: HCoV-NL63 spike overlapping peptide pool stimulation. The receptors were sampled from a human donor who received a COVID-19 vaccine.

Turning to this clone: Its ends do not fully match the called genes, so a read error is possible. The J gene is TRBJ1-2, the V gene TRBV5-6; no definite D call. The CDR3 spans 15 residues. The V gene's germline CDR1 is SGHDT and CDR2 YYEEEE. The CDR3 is CASSLGFYGKTKGSF. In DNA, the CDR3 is TGTGCCAGCAGCTTGGGTTTTTACGGTAAAACCAAGGGATCCTTC. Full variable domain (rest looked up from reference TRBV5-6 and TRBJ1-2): DAGVTQSPTHLIKTRGQQVTLRCSPKSGHDTVSWYQQALGQGPQFIFQYYEEEERQRGNFPDRFSGHQFPNYSSELNVNALLLGDSALYLCASSLGFYGKTKGSFGSGTRLTVV.

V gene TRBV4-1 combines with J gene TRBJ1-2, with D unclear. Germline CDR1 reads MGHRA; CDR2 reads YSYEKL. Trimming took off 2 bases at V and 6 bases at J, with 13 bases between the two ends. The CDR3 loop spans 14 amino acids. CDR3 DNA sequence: TGCGCCAGCAGCCAAACACCCTCTGGGAATGGCTACACCTTC. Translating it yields CASSQTPSGNGYTF.

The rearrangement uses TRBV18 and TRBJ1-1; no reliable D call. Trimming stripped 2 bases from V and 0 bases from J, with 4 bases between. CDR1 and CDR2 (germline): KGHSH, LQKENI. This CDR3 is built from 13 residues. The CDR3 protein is CASSPNLNTEAFF. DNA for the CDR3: TGTGCCAGCTCACCAAATCTGAACACTGAAGCTTTCTTT.

CDR3 in amino acids: CASSIGWGSSPLFF. In DNA form, the CDR3 reads TGTGCCAGTAGTATCGGGTGGGGCAGTTCCCCGCTGTTTTTT. This chain joins TRBV19 and TRBJ2-2, with D possibly being TRBD1 (5 bases). Germline CDR1 is LNHDA and CDR2 is SQIVND (reference sequence). Trimming pared 3 bases from V and 13 bases from J, leaving 18 bases between. The CDR3 is made up of 14 amino acids.

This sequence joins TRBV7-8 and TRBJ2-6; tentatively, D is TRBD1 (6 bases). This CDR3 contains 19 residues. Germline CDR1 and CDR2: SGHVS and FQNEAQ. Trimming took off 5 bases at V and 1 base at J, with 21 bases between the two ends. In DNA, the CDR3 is TGTGCCAGCAGCCAACGACCCACAGGGCCGGGTTCTGGGGCCAACGTCCTGACTTTC. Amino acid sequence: CASSQRPTGPGSGANVLTF. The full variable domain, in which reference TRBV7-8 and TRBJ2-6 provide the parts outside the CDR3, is GAGVSQSPRYKVAKRGQDVALRCDPISGHVSLFWYQQALGQGPEFLTYFQNEAQLDKSGLPSDRFFAERPEGSVSTLKIQRTQQEDSAVYLCASSQRPTGPGSGANVLTFGAGSRLTVL.

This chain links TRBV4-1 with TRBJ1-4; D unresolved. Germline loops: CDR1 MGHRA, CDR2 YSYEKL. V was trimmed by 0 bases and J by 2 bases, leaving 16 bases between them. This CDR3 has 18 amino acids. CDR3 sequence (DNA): TGCGCCAGCAGCCAAGAGGTTCAGCTAGATGGGACTAATGAAAAACTGTTTTTT. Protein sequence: CASSQEVQLDGTNEKLFF.

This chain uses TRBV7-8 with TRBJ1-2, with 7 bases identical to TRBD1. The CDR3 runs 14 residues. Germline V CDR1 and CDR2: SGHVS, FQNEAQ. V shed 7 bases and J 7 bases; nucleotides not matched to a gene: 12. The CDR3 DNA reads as TGTGCCAGCACCGACTTGACAGGGTCGCCTGGCTACACCTTC. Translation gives CASTDLTGSPGYTF.

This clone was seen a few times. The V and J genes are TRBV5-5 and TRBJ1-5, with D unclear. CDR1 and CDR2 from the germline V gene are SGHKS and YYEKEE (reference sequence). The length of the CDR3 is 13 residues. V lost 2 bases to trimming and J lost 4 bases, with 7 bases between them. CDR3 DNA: TGTGCCAGCAGCTTAATGGGTAATCAGCCCCAGCATTTT. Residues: CASSLMGNQPQHF.

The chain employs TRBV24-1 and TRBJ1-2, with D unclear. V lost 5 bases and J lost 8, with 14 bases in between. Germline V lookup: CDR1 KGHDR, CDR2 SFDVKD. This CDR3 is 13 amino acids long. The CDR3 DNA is TGTGCCACCAGTGTGACGGGATTAAGCGGCTACACCTTC. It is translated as CATSVTGLSGYTF.

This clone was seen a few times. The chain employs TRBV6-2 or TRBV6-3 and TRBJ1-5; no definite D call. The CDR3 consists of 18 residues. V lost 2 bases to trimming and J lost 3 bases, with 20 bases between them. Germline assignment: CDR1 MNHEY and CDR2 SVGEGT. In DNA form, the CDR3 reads TGTGCCAGCAGTTACGCATCGTGGACCCAACTTTTCAATCAGCCCCAGCATTTT. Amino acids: CASSYASWTQLFNQPQHF.

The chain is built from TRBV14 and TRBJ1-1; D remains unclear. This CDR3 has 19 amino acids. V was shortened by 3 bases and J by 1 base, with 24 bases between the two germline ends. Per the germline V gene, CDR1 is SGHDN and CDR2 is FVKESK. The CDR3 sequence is CASSQTFRETKRQNTEAFF. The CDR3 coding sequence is TGTGCCAGCAGCCAGACTTTCCGGGAGACCAAAAGACAGAACACTGAAGCTTTCTTT.

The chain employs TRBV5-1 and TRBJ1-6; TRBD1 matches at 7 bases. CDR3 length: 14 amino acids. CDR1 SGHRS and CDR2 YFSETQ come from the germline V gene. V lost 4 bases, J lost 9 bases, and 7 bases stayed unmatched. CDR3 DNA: TGCGCCAGCAGCCCGCAGGGGGTCGGTTCACCCCTCCACTTT. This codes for CASSPQGVGSPLHF.

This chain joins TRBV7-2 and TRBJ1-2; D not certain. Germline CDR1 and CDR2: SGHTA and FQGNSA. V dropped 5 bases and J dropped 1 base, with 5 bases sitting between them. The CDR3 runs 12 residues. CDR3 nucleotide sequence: TGTGCCAGCAGCCGATATAACTATGGCTACACCTTC. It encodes CASSRYNYGYTF.

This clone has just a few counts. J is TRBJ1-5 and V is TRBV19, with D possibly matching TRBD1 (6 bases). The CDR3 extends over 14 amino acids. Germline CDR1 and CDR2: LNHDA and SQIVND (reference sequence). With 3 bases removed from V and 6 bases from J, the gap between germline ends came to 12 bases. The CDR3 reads CASSMPGASQPQHF. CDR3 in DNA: TGTGCCAGTAGTATGCCAGGGGCAAGTCAGCCCCAGCATTTT.

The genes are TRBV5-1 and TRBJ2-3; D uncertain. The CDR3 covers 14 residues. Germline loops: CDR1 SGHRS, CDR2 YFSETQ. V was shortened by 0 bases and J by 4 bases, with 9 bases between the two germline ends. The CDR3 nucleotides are TGCGCCAGCAGCTTGGATTCCACCCCAGATACGCAGTATTTT. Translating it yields CASSLDSTPDTQYF.

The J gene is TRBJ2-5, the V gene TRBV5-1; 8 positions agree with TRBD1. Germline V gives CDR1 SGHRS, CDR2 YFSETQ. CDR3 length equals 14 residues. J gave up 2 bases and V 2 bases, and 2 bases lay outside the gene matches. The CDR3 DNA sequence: TGCGCCAGCAGCTTTACAGGGGGGCAAGAGACCCAGTACTTC. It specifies CASSFTGGQETQYF.

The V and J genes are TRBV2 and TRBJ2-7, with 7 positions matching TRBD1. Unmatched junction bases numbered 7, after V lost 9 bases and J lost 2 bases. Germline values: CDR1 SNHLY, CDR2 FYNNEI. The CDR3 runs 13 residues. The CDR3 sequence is CASTGQDTYEQYF. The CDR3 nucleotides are TGTGCCAGTACCGGACAGGACACCTACGAGCAGTACTTC.

The chain's CDR3 is CASSLEGDEYETYNEQFF. As DNA, the CDR3 is TGTGCCAGCAGCTTAGAGGGAGACGAGTATGAAACCTACAATGAGCAGTTCTTC. V and J are TRBV11-3 and TRBJ2-1, with a weak D call TRBD2 (5 bases). CDR1 SGHNT and CDR2 YENEEA come from the germline V gene. The length of the CDR3 is 18 residues. The V and J ends lost 0 bases and 2 bases respectively, with 17 bases between them.

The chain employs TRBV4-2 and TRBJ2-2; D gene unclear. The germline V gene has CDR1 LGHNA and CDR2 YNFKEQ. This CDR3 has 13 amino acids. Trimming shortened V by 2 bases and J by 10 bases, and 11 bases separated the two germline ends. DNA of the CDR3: TGTGCCAGCAGCCAACCGACATCTCCGGAGCTGTTTTTT. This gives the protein CASSQPTSPELFF.

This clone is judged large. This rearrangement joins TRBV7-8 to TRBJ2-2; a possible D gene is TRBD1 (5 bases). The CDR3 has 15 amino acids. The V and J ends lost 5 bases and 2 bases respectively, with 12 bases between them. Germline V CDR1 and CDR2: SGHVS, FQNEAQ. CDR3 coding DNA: TGTGCCAGCAGCCGCGACAGAATTAACACCGGGGAGCTGTTTTTT. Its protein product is CASSRDRINTGELFF.

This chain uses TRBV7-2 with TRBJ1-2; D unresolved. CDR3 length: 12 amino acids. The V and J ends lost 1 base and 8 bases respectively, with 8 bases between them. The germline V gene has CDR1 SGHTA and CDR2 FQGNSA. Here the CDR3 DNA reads TGTGCCAGCAGCTTAGTGGGTCGCGGCTACACCTTC. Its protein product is CASSLVGRGYTF.